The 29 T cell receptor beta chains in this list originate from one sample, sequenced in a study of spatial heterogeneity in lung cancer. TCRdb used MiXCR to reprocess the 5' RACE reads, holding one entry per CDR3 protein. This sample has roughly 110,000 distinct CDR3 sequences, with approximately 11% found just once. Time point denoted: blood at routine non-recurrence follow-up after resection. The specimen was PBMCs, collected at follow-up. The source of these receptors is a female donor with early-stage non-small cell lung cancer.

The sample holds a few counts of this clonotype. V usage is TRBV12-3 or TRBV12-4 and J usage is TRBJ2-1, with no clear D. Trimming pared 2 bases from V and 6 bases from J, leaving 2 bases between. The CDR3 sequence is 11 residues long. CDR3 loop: CASSLLNEQFF. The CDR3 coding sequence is TGTGCCAGCAGTTTACTCAATGAGCAGTTCTTC.

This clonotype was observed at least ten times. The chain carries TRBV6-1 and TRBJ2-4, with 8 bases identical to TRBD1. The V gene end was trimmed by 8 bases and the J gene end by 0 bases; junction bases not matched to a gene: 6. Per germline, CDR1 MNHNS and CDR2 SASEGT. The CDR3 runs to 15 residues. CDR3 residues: CASGGQDLAKNIQYF. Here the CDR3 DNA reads TGTGCCAGCGGGGGACAGGACCTAGCCAAAAACATTCAGTACTTC.

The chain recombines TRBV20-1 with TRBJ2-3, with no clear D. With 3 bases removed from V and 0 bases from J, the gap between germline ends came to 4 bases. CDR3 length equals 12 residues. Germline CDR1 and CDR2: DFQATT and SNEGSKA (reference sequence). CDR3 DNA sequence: TGCAGTGCTAGTCTCAGCACAGATACGCAGTATTTT. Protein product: CSASLSTDTQYF.

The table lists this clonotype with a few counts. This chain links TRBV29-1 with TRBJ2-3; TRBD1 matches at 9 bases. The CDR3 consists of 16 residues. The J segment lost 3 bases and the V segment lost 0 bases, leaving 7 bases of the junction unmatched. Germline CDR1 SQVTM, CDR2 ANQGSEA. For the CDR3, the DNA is TGCAGCGTTGAAGAACCGGGACAGGGCTTTACAGATACGCAGTATTTT. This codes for CSVEEPGQGFTDTQYF.

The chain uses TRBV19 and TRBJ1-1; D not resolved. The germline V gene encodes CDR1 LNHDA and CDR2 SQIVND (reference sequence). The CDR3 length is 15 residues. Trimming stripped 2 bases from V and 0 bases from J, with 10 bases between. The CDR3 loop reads CASSISPAMNTEAFF. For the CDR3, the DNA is TGTGCCAGTAGTATAAGTCCAGCAATGAACACTGAAGCTTTCTTT.

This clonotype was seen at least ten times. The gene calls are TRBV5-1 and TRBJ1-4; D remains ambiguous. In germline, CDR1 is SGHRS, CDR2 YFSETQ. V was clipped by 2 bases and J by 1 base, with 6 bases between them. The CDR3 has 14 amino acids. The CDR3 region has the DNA TGCGCCAGCAGCTTTGATGGAACTAATGAAAAACTGTTTTTT. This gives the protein CASSFDGTNEKLFF. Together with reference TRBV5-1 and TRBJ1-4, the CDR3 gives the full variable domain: KAGVTQTPRYLIKTRGQQVTLSCSPISGHRSVSWYQQTPGQGLQFLFEYFSETQRNKGNFPGRFSGRQFSNSRSEMNVSTLELGDSALYLCASSFDGTNEKLFFGSGTQLSVL.

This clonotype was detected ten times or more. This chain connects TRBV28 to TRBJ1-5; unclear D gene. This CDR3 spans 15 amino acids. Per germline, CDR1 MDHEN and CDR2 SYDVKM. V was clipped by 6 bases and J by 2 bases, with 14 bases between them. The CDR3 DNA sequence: TGTGCCAGCAGCCCAGCCCTCGCAGGCAATCAGCCCCAGCATTTT. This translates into CASSPALAGNQPQHF. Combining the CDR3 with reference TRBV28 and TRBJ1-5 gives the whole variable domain DVKVTQSSRYLVKRTGEKVFLECVQDMDHENMFWYRQDPGLGLRLIYFSYDVKMKEKGDIPEGYSVSREKKERFSLILESASTNQTSMYLCASSPALAGNQPQHFGDGTRLSIL.

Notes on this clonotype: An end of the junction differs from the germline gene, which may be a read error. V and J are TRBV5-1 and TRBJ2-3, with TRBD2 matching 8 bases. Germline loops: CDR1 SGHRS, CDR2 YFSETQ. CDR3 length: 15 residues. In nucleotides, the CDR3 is TGCGCCAGCAGTCTAACCACTAGCGGCACGGATACGCAGTATTTT. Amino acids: CASSLTTSGTDTQYF.

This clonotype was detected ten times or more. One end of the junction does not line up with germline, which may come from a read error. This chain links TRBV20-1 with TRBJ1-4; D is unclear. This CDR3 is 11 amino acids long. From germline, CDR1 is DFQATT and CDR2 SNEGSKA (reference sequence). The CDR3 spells CSARARGGLVF. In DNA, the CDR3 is TGCAGTGCTAGGGCACGAGGCGGGTTGGTTTTT.

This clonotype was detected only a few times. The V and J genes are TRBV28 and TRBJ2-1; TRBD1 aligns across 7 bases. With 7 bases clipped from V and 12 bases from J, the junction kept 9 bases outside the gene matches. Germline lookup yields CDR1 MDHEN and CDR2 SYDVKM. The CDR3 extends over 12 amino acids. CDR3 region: CASTSRDRVQFF. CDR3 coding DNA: TGTGCCAGCACCTCAAGAGACAGGGTGCAGTTCTTC. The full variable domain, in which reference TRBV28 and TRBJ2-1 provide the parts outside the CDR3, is DVKVTQSSRYLVKRTGEKVFLECVQDMDHENMFWYRQDPGLGLRLIYFSYDVKMKEKGDIPEGYSVSREKKERFSLILESASTNQTSMYLCASTSRDRVQFFGPGTRLTVL.

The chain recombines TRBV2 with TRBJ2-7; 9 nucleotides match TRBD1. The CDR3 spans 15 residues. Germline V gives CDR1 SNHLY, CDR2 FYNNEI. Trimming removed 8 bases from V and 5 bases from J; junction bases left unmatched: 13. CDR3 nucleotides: TGTGCCAGCCTCCTAGGGGGACAGGGCGGGAACGAGCAGTACTTC. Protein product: CASLLGGQGGNEQYF. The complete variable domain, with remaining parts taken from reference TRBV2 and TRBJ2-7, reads EPEVTQTPSHQVTQMGQEVILRCVPISNHLYFYWYRQILGQKVEFLVSFYNNEISEKSEIFDDQFSVERPDGSNFTLKIRSTKLEDSAMYFCASLLGGQGGNEQYFGPGTRLTVT.

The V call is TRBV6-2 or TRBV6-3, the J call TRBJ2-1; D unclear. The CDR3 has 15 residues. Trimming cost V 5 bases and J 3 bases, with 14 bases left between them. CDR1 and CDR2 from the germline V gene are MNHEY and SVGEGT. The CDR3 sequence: CASSHSSARYNEQFF. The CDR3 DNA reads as TGTGCCAGCAGTCATTCCAGTGCTCGCTACAATGAGCAGTTCTTC.

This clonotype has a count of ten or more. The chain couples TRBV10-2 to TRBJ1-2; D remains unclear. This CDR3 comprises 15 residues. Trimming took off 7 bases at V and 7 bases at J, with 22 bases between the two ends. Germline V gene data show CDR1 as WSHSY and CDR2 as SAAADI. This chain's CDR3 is CASKQDGSDRRGYTF. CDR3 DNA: TGCGCCAGCAAACAAGACGGATCCGATCGTCGTGGCTACACCTTC.

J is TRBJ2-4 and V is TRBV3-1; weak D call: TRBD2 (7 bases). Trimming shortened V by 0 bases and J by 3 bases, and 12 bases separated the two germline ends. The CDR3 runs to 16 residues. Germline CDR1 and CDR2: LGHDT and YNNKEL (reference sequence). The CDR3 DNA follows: TGTGCCAGCAGCCAAGATGCGGGGGCGGTCAAAAACATTCAGTACTTC. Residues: CASSQDAGAVKNIQYF. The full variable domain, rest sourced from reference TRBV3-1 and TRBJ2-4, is DTAVSQTPKYLVTQMGNDKSIKCEQNLGHDTMYWYKQDSKKFLKIMFSYNNKELIINETVPNRFSPKSPDKAHLNLHINSLELGDSAVYFCASSQDAGAVKNIQYFGAGTRLSVL.

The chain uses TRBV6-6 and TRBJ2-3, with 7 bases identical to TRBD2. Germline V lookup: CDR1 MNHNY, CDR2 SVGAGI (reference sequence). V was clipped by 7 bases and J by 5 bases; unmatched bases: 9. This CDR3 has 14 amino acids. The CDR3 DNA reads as TGTGCCAGCATAACAAGCGGGATGAGAGATACGCAGTATTTT. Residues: CASITSGMRDTQYF.

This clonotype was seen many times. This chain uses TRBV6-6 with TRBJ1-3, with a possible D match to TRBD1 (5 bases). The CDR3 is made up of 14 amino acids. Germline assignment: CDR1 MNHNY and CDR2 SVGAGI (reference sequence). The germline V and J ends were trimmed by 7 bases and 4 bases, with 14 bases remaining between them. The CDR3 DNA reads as TGTGCCAGCACCCTTACAGGAGAAGGAAACACCATATATTTT. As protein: CASTLTGEGNTIYF.

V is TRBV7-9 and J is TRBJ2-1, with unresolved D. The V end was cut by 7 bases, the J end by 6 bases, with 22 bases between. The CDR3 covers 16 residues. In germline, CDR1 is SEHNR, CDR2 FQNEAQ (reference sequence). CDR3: CASIINSGLLPNEQFF. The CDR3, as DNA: TGTGCCAGCATTATTAACTCTGGGCTCCTACCCAATGAGCAGTTCTTC.

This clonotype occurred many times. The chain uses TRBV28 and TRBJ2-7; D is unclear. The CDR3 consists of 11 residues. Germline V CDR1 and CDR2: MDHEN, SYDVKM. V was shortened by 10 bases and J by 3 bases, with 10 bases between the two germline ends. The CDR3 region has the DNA TGTGCCACGGCCAGATACTACGAGCAGTACTTC. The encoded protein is CATARYYEQYF.

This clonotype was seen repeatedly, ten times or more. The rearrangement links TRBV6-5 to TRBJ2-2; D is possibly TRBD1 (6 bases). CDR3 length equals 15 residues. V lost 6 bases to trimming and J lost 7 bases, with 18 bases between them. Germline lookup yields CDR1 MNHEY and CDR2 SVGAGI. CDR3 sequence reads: CASSLRTAPGGELFF. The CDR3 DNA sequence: TGTGCCAGCAGCCTTCGGACAGCCCCGGGCGGGGAGCTGTTTTTT.

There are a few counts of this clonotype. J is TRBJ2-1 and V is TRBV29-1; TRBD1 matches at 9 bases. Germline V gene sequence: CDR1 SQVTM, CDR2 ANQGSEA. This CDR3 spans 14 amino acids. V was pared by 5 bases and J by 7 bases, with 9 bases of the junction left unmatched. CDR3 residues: CSVLNTGGINEQFF. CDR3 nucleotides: TGCAGCGTTCTTAATACAGGGGGCATTAATGAGCAGTTCTTC.

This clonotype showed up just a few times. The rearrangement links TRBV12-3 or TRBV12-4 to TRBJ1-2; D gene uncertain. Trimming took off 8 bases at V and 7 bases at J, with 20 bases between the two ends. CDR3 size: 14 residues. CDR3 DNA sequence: TGTGCCAGCGGAAATTTTGCCGGCGCCGTTGGCTACACCTTC. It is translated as CASGNFAGAVGYTF.

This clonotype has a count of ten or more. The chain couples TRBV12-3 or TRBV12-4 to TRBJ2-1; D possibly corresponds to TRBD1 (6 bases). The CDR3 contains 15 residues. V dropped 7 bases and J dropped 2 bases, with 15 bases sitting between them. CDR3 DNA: TGTGCCAGCACCTTACAGGGTCAAGCCTACAATGAGCAGTTCTTC. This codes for CASTLQGQAYNEQFF.

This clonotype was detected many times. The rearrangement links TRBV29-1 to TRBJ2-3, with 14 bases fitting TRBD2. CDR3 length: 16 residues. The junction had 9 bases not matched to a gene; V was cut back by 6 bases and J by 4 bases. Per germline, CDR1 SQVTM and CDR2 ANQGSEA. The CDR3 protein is CSVAGLAGVFADTQYF. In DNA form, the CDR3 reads TGCAGCGTAGCGGGACTAGCGGGAGTTTTTGCAGATACGCAGTATTTT.

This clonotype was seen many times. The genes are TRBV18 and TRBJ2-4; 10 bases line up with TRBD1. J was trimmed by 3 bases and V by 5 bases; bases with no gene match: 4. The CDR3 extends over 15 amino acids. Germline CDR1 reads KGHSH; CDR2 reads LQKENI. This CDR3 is CASSIGQGVKNIQYF. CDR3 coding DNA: TGTGCCAGCTCAATAGGACAGGGGGTCAAAAACATTCAGTACTTC.

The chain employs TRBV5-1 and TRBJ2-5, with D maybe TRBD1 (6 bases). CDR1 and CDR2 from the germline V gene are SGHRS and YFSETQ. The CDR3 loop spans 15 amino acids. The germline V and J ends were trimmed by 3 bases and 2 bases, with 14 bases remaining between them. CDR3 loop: CASSSSGQLQETQYF. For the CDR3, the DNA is TGCGCCAGCAGCTCATCTGGACAGCTTCAAGAGACCCAGTACTTC.

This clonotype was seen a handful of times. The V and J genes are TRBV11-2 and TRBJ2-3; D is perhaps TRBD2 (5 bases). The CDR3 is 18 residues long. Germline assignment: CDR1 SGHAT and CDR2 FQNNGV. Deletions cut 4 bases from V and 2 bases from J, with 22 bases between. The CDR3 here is CASSSPGMARRITDTQYF. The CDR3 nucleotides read TGTGCCAGCAGCTCGCCGGGAATGGCACGAAGAATCACAGATACGCAGTATTTT.

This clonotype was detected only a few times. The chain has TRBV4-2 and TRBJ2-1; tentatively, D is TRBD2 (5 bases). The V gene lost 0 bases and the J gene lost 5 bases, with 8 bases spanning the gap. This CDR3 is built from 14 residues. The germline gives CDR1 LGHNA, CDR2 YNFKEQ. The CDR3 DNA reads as TGTGCCAGCAGCCAAGACGCGGGCGACAATGAGCAGTTCTTC. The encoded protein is CASSQDAGDNEQFF.

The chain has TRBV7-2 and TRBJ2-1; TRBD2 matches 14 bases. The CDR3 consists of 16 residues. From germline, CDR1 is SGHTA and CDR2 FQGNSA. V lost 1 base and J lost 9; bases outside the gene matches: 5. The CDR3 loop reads CASSLDAGLAGAEQFF. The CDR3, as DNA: TGTGCCAGCAGCTTAGACGCGGGACTAGCGGGGGCTGAGCAGTTCTTC.

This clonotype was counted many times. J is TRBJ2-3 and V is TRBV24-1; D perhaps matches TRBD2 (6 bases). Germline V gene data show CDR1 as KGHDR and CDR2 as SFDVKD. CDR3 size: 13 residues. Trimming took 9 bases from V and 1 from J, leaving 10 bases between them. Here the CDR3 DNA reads TGTGCCACCGCGGGGTCCCGCACAGATACGCAGTATTTT. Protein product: CATAGSRTDTQYF.